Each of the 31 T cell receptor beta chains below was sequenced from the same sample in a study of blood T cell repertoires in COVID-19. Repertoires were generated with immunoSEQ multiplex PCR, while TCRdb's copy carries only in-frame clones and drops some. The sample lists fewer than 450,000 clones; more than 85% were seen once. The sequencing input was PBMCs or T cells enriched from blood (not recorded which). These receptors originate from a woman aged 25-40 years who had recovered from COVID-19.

As DNA, the CDR3 is TGTGCCAGCAGCCAATGGGGGGGCAGGGTTTCTAATGACTATGGCTACACCTTC. This gives the protein CASSQWGGRVSNDYGYTF. The rearrangement links TRBV27 to TRBJ1-2, with D perhaps matching TRBD1 (6 bases). Germline V CDR1 and CDR2: MNHEY, SMNVEV (reference sequence). The CDR3 runs 18 residues. V was shortened by 6 bases and J by 3 bases, with 26 bases between the two germline ends.

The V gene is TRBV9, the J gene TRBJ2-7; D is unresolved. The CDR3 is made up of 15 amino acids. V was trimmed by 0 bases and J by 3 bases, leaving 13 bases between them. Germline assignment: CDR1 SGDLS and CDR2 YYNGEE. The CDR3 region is CASSVGDTHRYEQYF. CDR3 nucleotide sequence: TGTGCCAGCAGCGTAGGCGACACCCATCGCTACGAGCAGTACTTC.

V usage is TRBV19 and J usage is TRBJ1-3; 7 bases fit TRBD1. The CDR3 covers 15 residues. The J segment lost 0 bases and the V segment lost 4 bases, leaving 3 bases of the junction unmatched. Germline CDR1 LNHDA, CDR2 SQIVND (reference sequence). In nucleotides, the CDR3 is TGTGCCAGTAGTAACAGGGGCCTCTCTGGAAACACCATATATTTT. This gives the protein CASSNRGLSGNTIYF.

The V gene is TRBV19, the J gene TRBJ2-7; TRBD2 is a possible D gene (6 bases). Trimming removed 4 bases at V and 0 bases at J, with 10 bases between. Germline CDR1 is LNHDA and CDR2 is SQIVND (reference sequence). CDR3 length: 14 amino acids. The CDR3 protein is CASSRGGSSYEQYF. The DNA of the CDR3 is TGTGCCAGTAGTAGGGGAGGCAGCTCCTACGAGCAGTACTTC.

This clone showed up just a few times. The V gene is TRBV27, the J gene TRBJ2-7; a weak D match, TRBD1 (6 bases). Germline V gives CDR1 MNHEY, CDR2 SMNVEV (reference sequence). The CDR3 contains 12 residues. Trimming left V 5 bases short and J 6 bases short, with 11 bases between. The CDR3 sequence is CASSAQGGEQYF. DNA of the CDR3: TGTGCCAGCAGTGCACAGGGTGGCGAGCAGTACTTC.

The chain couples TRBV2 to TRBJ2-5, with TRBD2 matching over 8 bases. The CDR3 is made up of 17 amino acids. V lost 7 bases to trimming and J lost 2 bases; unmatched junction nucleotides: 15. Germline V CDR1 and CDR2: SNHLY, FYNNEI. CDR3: CASTDGALAGTQETQYF. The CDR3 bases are TGTGCCAGCACCGACGGGGCGCTAGCGGGCACACAAGAGACCCAGTACTTC.

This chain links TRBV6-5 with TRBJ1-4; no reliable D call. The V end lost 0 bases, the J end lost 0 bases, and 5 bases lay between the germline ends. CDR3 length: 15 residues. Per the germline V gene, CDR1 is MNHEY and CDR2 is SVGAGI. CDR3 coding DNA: TGTGCCAGCAGTTACTCCGGTGCAACTAATGAAAAACTGTTTTTT. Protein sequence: CASSYSGATNEKLFF.

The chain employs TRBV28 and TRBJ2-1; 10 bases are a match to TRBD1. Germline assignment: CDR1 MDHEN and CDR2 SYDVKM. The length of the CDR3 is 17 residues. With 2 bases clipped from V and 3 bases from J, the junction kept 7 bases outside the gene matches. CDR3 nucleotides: TGTGCCAGCAGTTTAGGGACAGGGGTAGGTTACTACAATGAGCAGTTCTTC. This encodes CASSLGTGVGYYNEQFF.

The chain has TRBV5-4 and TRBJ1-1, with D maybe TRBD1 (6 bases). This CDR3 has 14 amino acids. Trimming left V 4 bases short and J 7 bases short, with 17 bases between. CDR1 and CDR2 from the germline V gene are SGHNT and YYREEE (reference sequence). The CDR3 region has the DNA TGTGCCAGCAGCCCCGGGGGGGCCTGGGGTGAAGCTTTCTTT. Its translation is CASSPGGAWGEAFF.

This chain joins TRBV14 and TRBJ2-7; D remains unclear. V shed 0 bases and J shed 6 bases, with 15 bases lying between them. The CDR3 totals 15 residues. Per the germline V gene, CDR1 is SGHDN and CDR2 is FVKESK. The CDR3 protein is CASSQESPGRSEQYF. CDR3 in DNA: TGTGCCAGCAGCCAAGAAAGTCCGGGTCGGTCCGAGCAGTACTTC. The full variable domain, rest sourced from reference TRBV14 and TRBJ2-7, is EAGVTQFPSHSVIEKGQTVTLRCDPISGHDNLYWYRRVMGKEIKFLLHFVKESKQDESGMPNNRFLAERTGGTYSTLKVQPAELEDSGVYFCASSQESPGRSEQYFGPGTRLTVT.

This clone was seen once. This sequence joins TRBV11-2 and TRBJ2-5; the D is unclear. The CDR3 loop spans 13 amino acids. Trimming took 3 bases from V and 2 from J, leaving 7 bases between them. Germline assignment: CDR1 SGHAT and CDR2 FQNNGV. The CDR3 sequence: CASSFSRQETQYF. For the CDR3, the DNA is TGTGCCAGCAGCTTTTCCAGGCAAGAGACCCAGTACTTC.

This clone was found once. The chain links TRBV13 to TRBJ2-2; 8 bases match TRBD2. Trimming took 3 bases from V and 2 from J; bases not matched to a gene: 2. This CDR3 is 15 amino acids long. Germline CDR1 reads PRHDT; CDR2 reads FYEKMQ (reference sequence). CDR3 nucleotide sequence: TGTGCCAGCAGCTTGGCGGGGGGTAACACCGGGGAGCTGTTTTTT. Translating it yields CASSLAGGNTGELFF.

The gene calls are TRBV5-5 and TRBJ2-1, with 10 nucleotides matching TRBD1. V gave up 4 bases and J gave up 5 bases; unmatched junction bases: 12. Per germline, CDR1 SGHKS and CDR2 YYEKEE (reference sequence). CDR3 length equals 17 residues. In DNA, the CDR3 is TGTGCCAGCAGCCCGAGGATGGACAGGGGGAGCAACAATGAGCAGTTCTTC. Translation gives CASSPRMDRGSNNEQFF.

CDR3 loop: CSASLNGGTGELFF. Here the CDR3 DNA reads TGCAGTGCTAGTTTGAATGGGGGGACCGGGGAGCTGTTTTTT. The V call is TRBV20-1, the J call TRBJ2-2, with a weak D call TRBD2 (6 bases). V was clipped by 3 bases and J by 5 bases, with 13 bases between them. The CDR3 has 14 amino acids. Germline lookup yields CDR1 DFQATT and CDR2 SNEGSKA (reference sequence).

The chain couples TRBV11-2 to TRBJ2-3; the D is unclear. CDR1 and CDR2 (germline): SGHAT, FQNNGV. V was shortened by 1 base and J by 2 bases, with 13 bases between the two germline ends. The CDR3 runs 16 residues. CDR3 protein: CASSLVARRFTDTQYF. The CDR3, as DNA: TGTGCCAGCAGCTTAGTTGCCAGGCGATTCACAGATACGCAGTATTTT.

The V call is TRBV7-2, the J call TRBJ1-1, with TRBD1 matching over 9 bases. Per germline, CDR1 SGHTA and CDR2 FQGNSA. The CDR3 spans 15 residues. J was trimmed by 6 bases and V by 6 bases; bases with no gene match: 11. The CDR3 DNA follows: TGTGCCAGCAGGAAAGAGACAGGGGGGAGAGCTGAAGCTTTCTTT. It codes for CASRKETGGRAEAFF. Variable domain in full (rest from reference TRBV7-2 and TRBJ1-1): GAGVSQSPSNKVTEKGKDVELRCDPISGHTALYWYRQSLGQGLEFLIYFQGNSAPDKSGLPSDRFSAERTGGSVSTLTIQRTQQEDSAVYLCASRKETGGRAEAFFGQGTRLTVV.

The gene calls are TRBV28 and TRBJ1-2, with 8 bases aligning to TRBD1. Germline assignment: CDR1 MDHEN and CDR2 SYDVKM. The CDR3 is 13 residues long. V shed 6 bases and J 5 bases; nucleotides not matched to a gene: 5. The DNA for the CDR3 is TGTGCCAGCAGCCAGGACAGGGAGTATGGCTACACCTTC. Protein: CASSQDREYGYTF.

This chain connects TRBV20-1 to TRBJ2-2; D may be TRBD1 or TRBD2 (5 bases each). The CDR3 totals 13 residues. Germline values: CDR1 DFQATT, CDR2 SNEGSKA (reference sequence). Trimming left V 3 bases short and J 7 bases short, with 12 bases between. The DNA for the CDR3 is TGCAGTGCTAGTGGGGCCCGGGGCGGGGAGCTGTTTTTT. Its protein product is CSASGARGGELFF.

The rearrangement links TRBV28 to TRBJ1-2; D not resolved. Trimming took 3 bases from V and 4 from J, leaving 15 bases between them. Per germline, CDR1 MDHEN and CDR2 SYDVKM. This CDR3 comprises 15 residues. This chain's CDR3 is CASSFVGRRFYGYTF. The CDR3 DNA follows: TGTGCCAGCAGTTTTGTTGGGCGCCGATTCTATGGCTACACCTTC.

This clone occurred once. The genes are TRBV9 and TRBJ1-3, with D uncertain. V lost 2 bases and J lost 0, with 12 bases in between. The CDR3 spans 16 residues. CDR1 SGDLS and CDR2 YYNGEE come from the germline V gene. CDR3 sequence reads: CASSVEGSFSGNTIYF. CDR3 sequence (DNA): TGTGCCAGCAGCGTCGAGGGATCCTTCTCTGGAAACACCATATATTTT.

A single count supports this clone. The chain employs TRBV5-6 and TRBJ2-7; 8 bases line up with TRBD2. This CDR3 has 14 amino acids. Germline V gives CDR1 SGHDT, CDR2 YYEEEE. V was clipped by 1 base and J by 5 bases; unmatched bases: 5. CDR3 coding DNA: TGTGCCAGCAGCTTGATGGCGGGGGGCAACGAGCAGTACTTC. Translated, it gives CASSLMAGGNEQYF.

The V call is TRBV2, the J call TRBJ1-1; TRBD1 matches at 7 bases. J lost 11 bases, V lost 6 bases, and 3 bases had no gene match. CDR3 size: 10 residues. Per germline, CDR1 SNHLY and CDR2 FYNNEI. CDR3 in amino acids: CASRGQVAFF. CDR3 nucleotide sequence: TGTGCCAGCAGAGGACAGGTGGCTTTCTTT.

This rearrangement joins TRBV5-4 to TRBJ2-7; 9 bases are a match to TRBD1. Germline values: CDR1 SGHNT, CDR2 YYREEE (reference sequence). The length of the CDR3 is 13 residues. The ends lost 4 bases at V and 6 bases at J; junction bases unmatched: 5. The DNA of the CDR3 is TGTGCCAGCAGCGTAAAGGACAGGGGCGAGCAGTACTTC. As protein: CASSVKDRGEQYF.

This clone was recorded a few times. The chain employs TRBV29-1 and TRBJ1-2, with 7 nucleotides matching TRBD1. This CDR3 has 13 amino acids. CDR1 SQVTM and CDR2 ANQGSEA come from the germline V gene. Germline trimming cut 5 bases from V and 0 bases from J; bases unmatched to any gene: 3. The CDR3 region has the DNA TGCAGCGTTCGAGGGGGCACTAACTATGGCTACACCTTC. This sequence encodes CSVRGGTNYGYTF. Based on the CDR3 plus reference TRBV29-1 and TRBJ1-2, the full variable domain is SAVISQKPSRDICQRGTSLTIQCQVDSQVTMMFWYRQQPGQSLTLIATANQGSEATYESGFVIDKFPISRPNLTFSTLTVSNMSPEDSSIYLCSVRGGTNYGYTFGSGTRLTVV.

CDR3 amino acids: CASSLYPGGRTEAFF. In nucleotides, the CDR3 is TGTGCCAGCAGTTTATATCCAGGGGGAAGGACTGAAGCTTTCTTT. The rearrangement links TRBV27 to TRBJ1-1; the match to TRBD1 covers 7 bases. The germline gives CDR1 MNHEY, CDR2 SMNVEV (reference sequence). Trimming removed 1 base from V and 5 bases from J; junction bases left unmatched: 7. The CDR3 runs 15 residues.

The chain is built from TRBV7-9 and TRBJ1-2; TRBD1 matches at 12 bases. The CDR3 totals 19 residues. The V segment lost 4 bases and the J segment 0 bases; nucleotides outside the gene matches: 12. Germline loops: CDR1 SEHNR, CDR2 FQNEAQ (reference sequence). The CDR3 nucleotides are TGTGCCAGCAGCTCCCAGGGGGACAGGGGGCAAGGAGCTAACTATGGCTACACCTTC. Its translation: CASSSQGDRGQGANYGYTF.

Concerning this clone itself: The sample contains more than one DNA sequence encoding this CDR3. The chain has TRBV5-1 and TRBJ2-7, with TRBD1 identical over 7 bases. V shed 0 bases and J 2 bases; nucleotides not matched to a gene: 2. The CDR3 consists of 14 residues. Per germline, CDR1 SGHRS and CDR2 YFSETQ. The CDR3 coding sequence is TGCGCCAGCAGCTTGGAGGGACAGACCTACGAGCAGTACTTC. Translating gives CASSLEGQTYEQYF.

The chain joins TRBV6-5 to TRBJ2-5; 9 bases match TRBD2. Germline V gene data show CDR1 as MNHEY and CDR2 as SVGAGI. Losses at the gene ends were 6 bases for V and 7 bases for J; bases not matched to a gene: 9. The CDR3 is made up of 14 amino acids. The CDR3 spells CASRAGGRFGTQYF. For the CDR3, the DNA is TGTGCCAGCAGGGCGGGGGGGCGATTTGGGACCCAGTACTTC.

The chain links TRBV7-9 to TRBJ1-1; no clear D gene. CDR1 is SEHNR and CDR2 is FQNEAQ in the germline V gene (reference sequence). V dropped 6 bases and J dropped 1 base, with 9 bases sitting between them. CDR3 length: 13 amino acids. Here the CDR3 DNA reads TGTGCCAGCAGAATGGAGGGGAACACTGAAGCTTTCTTT. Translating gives CASRMEGNTEAFF.

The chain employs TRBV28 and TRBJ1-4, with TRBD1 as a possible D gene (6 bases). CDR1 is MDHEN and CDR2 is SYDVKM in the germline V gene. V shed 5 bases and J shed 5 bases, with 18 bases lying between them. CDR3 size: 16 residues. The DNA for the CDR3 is TGTGCCAGCAGTACGTCCGTTGGGGGCTTCAATGAAAAACTGTTTTTT. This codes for CASSTSVGGFNEKLFF.

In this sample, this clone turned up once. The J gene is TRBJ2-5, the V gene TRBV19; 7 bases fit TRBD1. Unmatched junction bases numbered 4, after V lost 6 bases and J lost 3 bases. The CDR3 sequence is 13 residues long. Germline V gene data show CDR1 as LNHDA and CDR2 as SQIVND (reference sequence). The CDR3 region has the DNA TGTGCCAGTAGGGAGACAGGGAAAGAGACCCAGTACTTC. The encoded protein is CASRETGKETQYF.